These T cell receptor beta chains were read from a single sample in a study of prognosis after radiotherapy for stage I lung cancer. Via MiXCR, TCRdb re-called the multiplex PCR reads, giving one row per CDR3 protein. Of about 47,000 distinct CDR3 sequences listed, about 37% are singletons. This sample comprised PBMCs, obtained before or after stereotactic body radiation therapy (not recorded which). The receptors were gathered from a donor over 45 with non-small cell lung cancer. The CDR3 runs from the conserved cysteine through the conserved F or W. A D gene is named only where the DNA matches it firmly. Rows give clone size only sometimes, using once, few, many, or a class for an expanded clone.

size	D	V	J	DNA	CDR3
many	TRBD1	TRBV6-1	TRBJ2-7	TGTGCCAGCCGGACAGGGGGCACGGGAGGGACCTACGAGCAGTACTTC	CASRTGGTGGTYEQYF
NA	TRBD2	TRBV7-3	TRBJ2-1	TGTGCCAGCAGCTTAAACCCAGCGGGATATGGTGAGCATTTCTTC	CASSLNPAGYGEHFF
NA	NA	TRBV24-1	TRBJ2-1	TGTGCCACCAGTGGAGGGGGGGCCAATGAATGGGATGAGCAGTTCTTC	CATSGGGANEWDEQFF
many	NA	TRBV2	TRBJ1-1	TGTGCCAGCAGCCGCAGTAGCTTGAACACTGAAGCTTTCTTT	CASSRSSLNTEAFF
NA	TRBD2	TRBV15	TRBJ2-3	TGTGCCACCAGCAGAATGGGGGGGACAGATACGCAGTATTTT	CATSRMGGTDTQYF
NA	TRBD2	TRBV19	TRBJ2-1	TGTGCCAGTAGTATTACTAGCGGGAAAATCGGGTACAATGAGCAGTTCTTC	CASSITSGKIGYNEQFF
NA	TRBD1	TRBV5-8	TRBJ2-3	TGTGCCAGCAGGTTGGACAGGGGCACAGATACGCAGTATTTT	CASRLDRGTDTQYF
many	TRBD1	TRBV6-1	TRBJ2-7	TGTGCCGCCGGGGGGGACAGGGGGTACGAGCAGTACTTC	CAAGGDRGYEQYF
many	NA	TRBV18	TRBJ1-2	TGTGCCAGCTCACCTACGCTTGAGACAAGCTATGGCTACACCTTC	CASSPTLETSYGYTF
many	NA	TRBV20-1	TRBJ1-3	TGCAGTGCTAGAGATGCGACAGGCGGAAACACCATATATTTT	CSARDATGGNTIYF
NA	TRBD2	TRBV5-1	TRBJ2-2	TGCTCCAGCAGCTTGGCTGCGGGAGAGGCCGGGGAGCTGTTTTTT	CSSSLAAGEAGELFF
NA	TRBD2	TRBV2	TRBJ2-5	TGTGCCAGCAGCAACACGGGGGGGGCAGAGACCCAGTACTTC	CASSNTGGAETQYF
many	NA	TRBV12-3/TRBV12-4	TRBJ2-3	TGTGCCAGCAGTTTTCAGGCTCGTAGCACAGATACGCAGTATTTT	CASSFQARSTDTQYF
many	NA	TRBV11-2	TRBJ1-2	TGTGCCAGCAGCTTAGAGGAGGGAAAGGGCTACACCTTC	CASSLEEGKGYTF
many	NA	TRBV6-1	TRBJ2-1	TGTGCCAGCCTTTACGGGGCGGTAGGGTACAATGAGCAGTTCTTC	CASLYGAVGYNEQFF
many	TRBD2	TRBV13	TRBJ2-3	TGTGCCAGCAGCCTAAGACTAGCGGGAGGAGATACGCAGTATTTT	CASSLRLAGGDTQYF
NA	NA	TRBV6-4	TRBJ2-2	TGTGCCAGCAGTGAAGTACTCGTTAGCGGGGAGCTGTTTTTT	CASSEVLVSGELFF
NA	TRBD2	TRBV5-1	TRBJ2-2	TGCGCCAGCAGGCCGTCAGTAGCGGGAACCGGTGAGCTGTTTTTT	CASRPSVAGTGELFF
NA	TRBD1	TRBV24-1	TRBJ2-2	TGTGCCACCAGTGGCCCGGGACAGGCCTCGAACACCGGGGAGCTGTTTTTT	CATSGPGQASNTGELFF
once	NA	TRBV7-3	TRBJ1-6	TGTGCCAGCAGCGCGGCAGGGTGGGGCTCACCCCTCCACTTT	CASSAAGWGSPLHF
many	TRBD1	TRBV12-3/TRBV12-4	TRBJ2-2	TGTGCCAGCAGTACAGGGGTCACCGGGGAGCTGTTTTTT	CASSTGVTGELFF
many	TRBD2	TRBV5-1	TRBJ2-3	TGCGCCAGCAGCTTGTCCGGGAGGGGGATTTGGGATACGCAGTATTTT	CASSLSGRGIWDTQYF
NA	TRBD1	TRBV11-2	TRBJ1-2	TGTGCCAGCAGCCACTACCACCAGGGACAGGGGGTGAGAGGCTACACCTTC	CASSHYHQGQGVRGYTF
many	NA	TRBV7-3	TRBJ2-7	TGTGCCAGCAGCTTAACACCCAGGGACGAGCAGTACTTC	CASSLTPRDEQYF
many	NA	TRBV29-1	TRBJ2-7	TGCAGCGTTACCGCCAACGAGCAGTACTTC	CSVTANEQYF
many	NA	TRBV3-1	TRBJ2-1	TGTGCCAGCAGCCTTAGGGGAGTCAATGAGCAGTTCTTC	CASSLRGVNEQFF
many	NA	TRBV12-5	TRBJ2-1	TGTGCTAGTGGTTTCCGGCGCAATGAGCAGTTCTTC	CASGFRRNEQFF
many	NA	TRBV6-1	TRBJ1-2	TGTGCCAGCACTAGACTCGGTTTTGGCTACACCTTC	CASTRLGFGYTF
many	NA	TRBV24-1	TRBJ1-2	TGTGCCACATCGGGTGGTCAGAACTATGGCTACACCTTC	CATSGGQNYGYTF
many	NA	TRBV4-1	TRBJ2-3	TGCGCCAGCAGCCAAGAAGGCGGTCCTAGGGAGCAGTATTTT	CASSQEGGPREQYF
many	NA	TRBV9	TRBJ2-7	TGCTTGTGGGATTACGAGCAGTACTTC	CLWDYEQYF
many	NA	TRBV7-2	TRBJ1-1	TGTGCCAGCAGTTCGGGGGCAGGGCTAAACACTGAAGCTTTCTTT	CASSSGAGLNTEAFF
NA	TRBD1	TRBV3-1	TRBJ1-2	TGTGCCAGCAGCCAAGATCGGAGGGCAGGGGGCTACGGCTACACCTTC	CASSQDRRAGGYGYTF
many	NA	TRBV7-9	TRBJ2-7	TGTGCCAGCAGCTTATCGATATGGGGCTCAAGCTACGAGCAGTACTTC	CASSLSIWGSSYEQYF
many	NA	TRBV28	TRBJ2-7	TGTGCCAGCAGTTCCACCTTCGGACCATACGAGCAGTACTTC	CASSSTFGPYEQYF
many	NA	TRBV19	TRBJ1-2	TGTGCCAGTAGTTACTATTTTGACTACACCTTC	CASSYYFDYTF
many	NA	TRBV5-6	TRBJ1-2	TGTGCCAGCCACGAGGGAGACTATGGCTACACCTTC	CASHEGDYGYTF
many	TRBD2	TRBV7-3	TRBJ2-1	TGTGCCAGCAGCCGAAAATCCGGGACTAGCGGATACAATGAGCAGTTCTTC	CASSRKSGTSGYNEQFF
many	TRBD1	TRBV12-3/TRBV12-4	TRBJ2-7	TGTGCCAGCAGTCCGGGACAGGTATACTACGAGCAGTACTTC	CASSPGQVYYEQYF
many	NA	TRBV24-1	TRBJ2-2	TGTGCCACCAGCCCTCAGCCCGGGGAGCTGTTTTTT	CATSPQPGELFF
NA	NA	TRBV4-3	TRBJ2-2	TGCGCCAGCAGCCAAGCGGGAATAAACACCGGGGAGCTGTTTTTT	CASSQAGINTGELFF
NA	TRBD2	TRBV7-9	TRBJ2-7	TGTGCCAGCATCCCCGAGAGTCGGACTAGCGGGAGAGACGAGCAGTACTTC	CASIPESRTSGRDEQYF